The T cell receptor beta chain described here comes from a study of beta chain features in type 1 diabetes. Regarding the study as a whole: Shorter TCRB CDR3s, moderately but significantly so, were found in Type 1 diabetes patients in all four CD4+ subsets. For patients, the naive, central memory and Treg TCRB repertoires appeared more alike than for healthy donors. PCR could preferentially amplify shorter templates, alike in patients and controls. Insertions at VDJ junctions were less frequent in type 1 diabetes patients. These patients also deleted more nucleotides at the same junctions.

cDNA synthesis used the whole RNA isolate, giving expressed TCRB sequences. Using immunoSEQ multiplex PCR, the repertoire was profiled, and TCRdb retains in-frame clones only, with some absent. The table records around 300,000 clones, over 14% of them present only once. Regarding this clone: What it binds is not known.

The V gene's germline CDR1 is SGHDT and CDR2 YYEEEE. The CDR3 totals 13 residues. Unmatched junction bases numbered 10, after V lost 6 bases and J lost 8 bases. Sample: naive CD4+ T cells from blood. The V and J genes are TRBV5-6 and TRBJ1-2; TRBD1 matches 7 bases. The receptor's source is a man aged 18 to 35 with type 1 diabetes. The DNA of the CDR3 is TGTGCCAGCACTCCTGACAGGGATGGCGGCTACACCTTC. This encodes CASTPDRDGGYTF.